This record looks at one T cell receptor (beta chain) sequence and its context. What it binds is unknown. TCRdb reprocessed the reads with MiXCR, giving one entry per CDR3 protein. The sample holds about 3,500 distinct CDR3 sequences, roughly 15% seen once. The germline V gene encodes CDR1 MNHEY and CDR2 SVGAGI. The CDR3 is 14 amino acids. J gave up 6 bases and V 5 bases, and 3 bases lay outside the gene matches. The sample originates from a study of liver allograft versus peripheral blood T cells. Across the study: Comparative analysis was performed on T cell receptor repertoires from transplanted livers and from recipients' peripheral blood. Points from the study as a whole: Reports indicated that T cell receptor repertoires inside liver allografts differed from those in peripheral blood.

The V gene is TRBV6-5, the J gene TRBJ1-4; 10 positions match TRBD1. The sequence derives from a human patient who had a liver transplant. Some T cells may possibly be graft donor cells. CDR3 coding DNA: TGTGCCAGCAGTACCGGGACAGGGGATGAAAAACTGTTTTTT. Its protein is CASSTGTGDEKLFF.